This T cell receptor beta chain appears in the sequencing data of a study of T cells in Graves' hyperthyroidism and ophthalmopathy. This clonotype was seen at least ten times. Amplified TCR beta CDR3 regions derived from RNA transcripts. During a first-round RT-PCR of the TCR CDR3, the HTBI primer set was used. TCRdb recomputed calls from the multiplex PCR reads with MiXCR, one row per CDR3 protein. Seen here are about 560,000 distinct CDR3 sequences, around 13% observed once, and the top ten hold over 11%. The V end was cut by 6 bases, the J end by 1 base, with 9 bases between. The germline V gene encodes CDR1 DFQATT and CDR2 SNEGSKA (reference sequence). The CDR3 runs to 12 residues.

This rearrangement joins TRBV20-1 to TRBJ1-1, with D uncertain. The receptor's source is a woman in her thirties or forties with Graves' hyperthyroidism. The specimen was blood. The CDR3 DNA follows: TGCAGTGCCCCGTGGGGGAACACTGAAGCTTTCTTT. Translated: CSAPWGNTEAFF.